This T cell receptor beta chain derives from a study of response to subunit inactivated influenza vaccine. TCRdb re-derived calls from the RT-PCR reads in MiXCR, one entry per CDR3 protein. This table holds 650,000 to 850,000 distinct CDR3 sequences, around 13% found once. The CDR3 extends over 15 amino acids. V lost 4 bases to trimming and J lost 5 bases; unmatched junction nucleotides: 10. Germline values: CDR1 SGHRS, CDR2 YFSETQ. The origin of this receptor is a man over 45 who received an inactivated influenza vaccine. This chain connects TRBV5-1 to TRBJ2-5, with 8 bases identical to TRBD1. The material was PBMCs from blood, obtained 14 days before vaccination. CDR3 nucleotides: TGCGCCAGCAGCCCGATGACAGGGGATCGGGAGACCCAGTACTTC. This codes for CASSPMTGDRETQYF.